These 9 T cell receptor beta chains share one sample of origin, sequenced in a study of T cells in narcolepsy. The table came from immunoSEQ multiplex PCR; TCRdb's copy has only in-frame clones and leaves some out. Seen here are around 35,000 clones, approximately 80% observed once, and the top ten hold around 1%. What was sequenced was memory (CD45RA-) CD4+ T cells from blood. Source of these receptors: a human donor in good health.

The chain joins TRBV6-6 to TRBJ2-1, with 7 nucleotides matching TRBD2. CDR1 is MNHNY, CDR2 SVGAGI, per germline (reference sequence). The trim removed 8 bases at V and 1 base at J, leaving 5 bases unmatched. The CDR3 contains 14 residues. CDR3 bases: TGTGCCAGCCGGCCCGGGGGGTCCTACAATGAGCAGTTCTTC. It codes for CASRPGGSYNEQFF.

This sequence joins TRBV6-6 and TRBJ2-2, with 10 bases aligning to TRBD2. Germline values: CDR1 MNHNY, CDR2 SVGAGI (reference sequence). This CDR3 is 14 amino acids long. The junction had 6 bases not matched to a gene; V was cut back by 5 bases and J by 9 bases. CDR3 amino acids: CASSTSGVTRELFF. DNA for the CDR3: TGTGCCAGCAGTACTAGCGGGGTGACCCGGGAGCTGTTTTTT.

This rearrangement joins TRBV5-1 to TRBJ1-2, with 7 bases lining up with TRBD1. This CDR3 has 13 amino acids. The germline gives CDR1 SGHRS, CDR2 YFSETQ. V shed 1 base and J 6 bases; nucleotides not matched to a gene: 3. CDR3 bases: TGCGCCAGCAGCTTGAACAGGGGCGATGGCTACACCTTC. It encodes CASSLNRGDGYTF.

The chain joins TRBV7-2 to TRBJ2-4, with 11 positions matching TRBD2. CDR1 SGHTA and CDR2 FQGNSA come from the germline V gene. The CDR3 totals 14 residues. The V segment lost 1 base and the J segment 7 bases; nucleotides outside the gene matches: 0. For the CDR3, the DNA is TGTGCCAGCAGCTTAGGACTAGCGGGGAACATTCAGTACTTC. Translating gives CASSLGLAGNIQYF.

For the CDR3, the DNA is TGTGCCACCAGCAGAGATTTAACGGACAAGGAAGTGTACTTC. It yields the protein CATSRDLTDKEVYF. This chain joins TRBV15 and TRBJ2-7; a possible D gene is TRBD1 (5 bases). V was clipped by 0 bases and J by 12 bases, with 18 bases between them. Per the germline V gene, CDR1 is LNHNV and CDR2 is YYDKDF (reference sequence). The CDR3 length is 14 residues.

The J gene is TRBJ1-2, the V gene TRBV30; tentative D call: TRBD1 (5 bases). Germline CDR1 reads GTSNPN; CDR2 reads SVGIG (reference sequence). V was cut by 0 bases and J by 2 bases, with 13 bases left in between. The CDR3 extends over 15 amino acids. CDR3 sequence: CAWSVQVGRNYGYTF. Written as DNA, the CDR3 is TGTGCCTGGAGTGTACAGGTTGGGAGAAACTATGGCTACACCTTC.

CDR3 protein: CASSLDQETQYF. DNA for the CDR3: TGTGCCAGCAGCTTAGACCAAGAGACCCAGTACTTC. This chain links TRBV7-6 with TRBJ2-5, with D unresolved. CDR3 length: 12 residues. The germline gives CDR1 SGHVS, CDR2 FNYEAQ. V was clipped by 1 base and J by 0 bases, with 0 bases between them. The whole variable domain, filled in from reference TRBV7-6 and TRBJ2-5, reads GAGVSQSPRYKVTKRGQDVALRCDPISGHVSLYWYRQALGQGPEFLTYFNYEAQQDKSGLPNDRFSAERPEGSISTLTIQRTEQRDSAMYRCASSLDQETQYFGPGTRLLVL.

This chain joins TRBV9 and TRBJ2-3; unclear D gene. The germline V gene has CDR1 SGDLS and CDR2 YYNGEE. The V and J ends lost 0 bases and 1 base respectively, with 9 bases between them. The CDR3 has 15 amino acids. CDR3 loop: CASSVVGGGTDTQYF. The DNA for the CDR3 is TGTGCCAGCAGCGTAGTGGGCGGAGGCACAGATACGCAGTATTTT.

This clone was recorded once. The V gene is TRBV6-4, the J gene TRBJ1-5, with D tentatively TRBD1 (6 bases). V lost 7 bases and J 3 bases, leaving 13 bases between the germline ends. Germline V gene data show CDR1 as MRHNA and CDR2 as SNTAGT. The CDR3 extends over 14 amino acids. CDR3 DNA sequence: TGTGCCAGCACCCGGACAGTTTACAATCAGCCCCAGCATTTT. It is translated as CASTRTVYNQPQHF.